This T cell receptor (beta chain) was documented in a study of blood T cells in healthy people across ages. The authors ran a second PCR of 7 to 11 cycles using a sample-barcoded 5' primer and a J-beta primer mix. Template switching added a 12-random-nucleotide identifier to every cDNA molecule. TCRdb itself ran the 5' RACE reads through MiXCR, one entry per CDR3 protein. The sample shows fewer than 700,000 distinct CDR3 sequences, roughly 41% of them seen only once. J gave up 5 bases and V 6 bases, and 12 bases lay outside the gene matches. Germline assignment: CDR1 MNHNS and CDR2 SASEGT. The CDR3 is made up of 17 amino acids. This clonotype showed up just a few times.

The V call is TRBV6-1, the J call TRBJ2-5, with TRBD2 identical over 13 bases. The origin of this receptor is a man aged 80 or over in good health. The sequenced sample consisted of blood. DNA for the CDR3: TGTGCCAGCAGCCACCTGCGACTAGCGGGAGGACGGGAGACCCAGTACTTC. Its translation is CASSHLRLAGGRETQYF.